This T cell receptor beta chain stems from a study of beta chain features in type 1 diabetes. CDR3 length: 14 residues. Trimming left V 6 bases short and J 4 bases short, with 18 bases between. Germline V gives CDR1 SQVTM, CDR2 ANQGSEA. The whole isolated RNA underwent reverse transcription, so sequencing captured expressed TCRB transcripts. The method was immunoSEQ multiplex PCR; TCRdb's version includes in-frame clones alone and lacks a portion of them. The sample comprises about 360,000 clones, roughly 13% of which are singletons, and less than 0.02% rests with the top ten. This clone was seen more than once but under ten times.

V is TRBV29-1 and J is TRBJ1-2; a weak D match, TRBD1 (5 bases). This TCR was sampled from a man aged 18 to 29 in good health. The source material was naive CD4+ T cells from blood. The CDR3 DNA reads TGCAGCGTGGGGGGTGGCCCAGGAAGCTATGGCTACACCTTC. Residues: CSVGGGPGSYGYTF.